This record looks at one TCR beta chain sequence and its context. CDR3 length equals 14 residues. V lost 2 bases to trimming and J lost 5 bases; unmatched junction nucleotides: 1. Germline V gives CDR1 MGHRA, CDR2 YSYEKL. Sequencing was performed with immunoSEQ multiplex PCR; in TCRdb, only in-frame clones are kept and a portion is missing. The data contain around 250,000 clones, about 82% of them singletons. The recovered donors of Cohort 3 showed two negative PCRs, clearance, or symptom resolution. The data belong to a study of blood T cell repertoires in COVID-19. Study in general: The cDNA or gDNA used as material had been derived from T cells, B-cell-depleted T cells, or PBMCs.

The receptor comes from a woman between 45 and 65 years old who had recovered from COVID-19. Sequenced: PBMCs or T cells enriched from blood (not recorded which). The chain joins TRBV4-1 to TRBJ2-5; 11 bases align to TRBD1. As DNA, the CDR3 is TGCGCCAGCAGCCAATGGGACAGGGGGGAGACCCAGTACTTC. This encodes CASSQWDRGETQYF.